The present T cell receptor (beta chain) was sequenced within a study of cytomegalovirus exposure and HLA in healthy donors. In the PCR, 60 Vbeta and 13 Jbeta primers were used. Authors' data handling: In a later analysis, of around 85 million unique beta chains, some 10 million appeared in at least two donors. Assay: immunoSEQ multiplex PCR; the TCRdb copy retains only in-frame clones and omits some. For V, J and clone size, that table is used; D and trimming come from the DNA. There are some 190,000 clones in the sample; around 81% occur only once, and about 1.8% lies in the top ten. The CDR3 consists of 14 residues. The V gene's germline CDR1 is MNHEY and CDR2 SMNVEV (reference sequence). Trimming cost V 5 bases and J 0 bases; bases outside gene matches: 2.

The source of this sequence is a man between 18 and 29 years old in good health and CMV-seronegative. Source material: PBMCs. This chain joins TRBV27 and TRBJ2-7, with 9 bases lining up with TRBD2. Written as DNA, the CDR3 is TGTGCCAGCAGTCTAGCGGGGTCCTCCTACGAGCAGTACTTC. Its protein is CASSLAGSSYEQYF.